The clone carrying this T cell receptor beta chain was observed a few times. Its antigen is not known. This specimen comes from a study of beta chain features in type 1 diabetes. Expressed TCRB transcripts were sequenced because the entire RNA isolate underwent reverse transcription. TCRdb keeps only in-frame clones here, not all; method: immunoSEQ multiplex PCR. The data show 200,000 to 300,000 clones, 20% seen once. V lost 4 bases to trimming and J lost 5 bases, with 14 bases between them. Germline values: CDR1 LNHDA, CDR2 SQIVND (reference sequence). This CDR3 comprises 15 residues. Regarding the study as a whole: When Type 1 diabetes patients were examined, their TCRB CDR3s proved moderately but significantly shorter in all four CD4+ subsets.

The receptor was isolated from a middle-aged woman with type 1 diabetes. The J gene is TRBJ2-2, the V gene TRBV19; D is possibly TRBD1 (7 bases). Source material: naive CD4+ T cells from blood. In DNA form, the CDR3 reads TGTGCCAGTAGTACTACAGGGGCGGGAACCGGGGAGCTGTTTTTT. It yields the protein CASSTTGAGTGELFF. The complete variable domain, with remaining parts taken from reference TRBV19 and TRBJ2-2, reads DGGITQSPKYLFRKEGQNVTLSCEQNLNHDAMYWYRQDPGQGLRLIYYSQIVNDFQKGDIAEGYSVSREKKESFPLTVTSAQKNPTAFYLCASSTTGAGTGELFFGEGSRLTVL.